The TCR beta chain under discussion was sequenced for a study of beta chain features in type 1 diabetes. Study summary: In age, gender and cell yields, patients were similar to healthy donors. The number of sorted cells examined across all samples was approximately 100 million.

The purity of all sorted populations exceeded 95%. Sequenced material consisted of expressed TCRB transcripts (all of the isolated RNA was reverse transcribed). Assay used: immunoSEQ multiplex PCR; TCRdb lists only in-frame clones, some missing. The data contain 850,000 to 900,000 clones, under 20% of them singletons. Per germline, CDR1 MNHEY and CDR2 SMNVEV (reference sequence). The V end was cut by 1 base, the J end by 2 bases, with 9 bases between. The CDR3 spans 14 residues. This clone was observed a few times. Sequenced: naive CD4+ T cells from blood. The sequence came from a woman under 30 in good health. The V call is TRBV27, the J call TRBJ2-7, with a possible D match to TRBD2 (5 bases). CDR3 DNA sequence: TGTGCCAGCAGTTTATACCCGGGGACCTACGAGCAGTACTTC. Protein: CASSLYPGTYEQYF.